The source of this TCR beta chain is a study of T-cell memory formation after mild COVID-19. TCR alpha and TCR beta cDNA libraries carrying sample barcodes and UMIs were produced by 5'RACE using constant-segment primers. Each CDR3 protein gets one entry after TCRdb re-called the 5' RACE reads with MiXCR. The data hold 350,000 to 500,000 distinct CDR3 sequences, with about 22% observed a single time. This clonotype was counted between two and nine times. CDR3 length equals 14 residues. Unmatched junction bases numbered 9, after V lost 9 bases and J lost 5 bases. Germline loops: CDR1 KGHDR, CDR2 SFDVKD.

The gene calls are TRBV24-1 and TRBJ2-3, with 8 bases that match TRBD1. The material sequenced was PBMCs or a T cell subset sorted from them (not recorded which). The TCR was taken from an adult woman who had mild COVID-19 (a few samples of this study predate the infection). Cell type and time point are not known. DNA of the CDR3: TGTGCCACCTCACAGGGGGATGTGGGAGATACGCAGTATTTT. This translates into CATSQGDVGDTQYF.